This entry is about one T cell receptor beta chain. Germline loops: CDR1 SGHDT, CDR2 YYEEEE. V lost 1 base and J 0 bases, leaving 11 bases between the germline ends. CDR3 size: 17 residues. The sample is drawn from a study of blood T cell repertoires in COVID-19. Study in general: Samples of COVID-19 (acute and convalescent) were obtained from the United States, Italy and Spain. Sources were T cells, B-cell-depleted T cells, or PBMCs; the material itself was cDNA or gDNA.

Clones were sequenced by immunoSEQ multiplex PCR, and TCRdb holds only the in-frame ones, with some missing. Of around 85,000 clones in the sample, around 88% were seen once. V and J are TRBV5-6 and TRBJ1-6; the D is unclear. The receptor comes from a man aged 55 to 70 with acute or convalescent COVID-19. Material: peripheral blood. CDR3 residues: CASSLSQESSYNSPLHF. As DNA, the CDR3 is TGTGCCAGCAGCTTGAGCCAGGAAAGCTCCTATAATTCACCCCTCCACTTT.